Presented here are 25 T cell receptor beta chains from one specimen sequenced in a study of cytomegalovirus exposure and HLA in healthy donors. Sequenced by immunoSEQ multiplex PCR; TCRdb stores in-frame clones only, minus some. The table has some 120,000 clones, 95% to 97% seen once. Sequenced: PBMCs. These TCRs come from a man aged 18 to 35 in good health and CMV-seronegative.

CDR3 coding DNA: TGTGCCTGGTCGACAGGAACCGGCACTGAAGCTTTCTTT. This codes for CAWSTGTGTEAFF. The chain uses TRBV30 and TRBJ1-1; maybe TRBD1 (6 bases). This CDR3 has 13 amino acids. Per germline, CDR1 GTSNPN and CDR2 SVGIG (reference sequence). V was cut by 5 bases and J by 4 bases, with 14 bases left in between.

The chain is built from TRBV19 and TRBJ1-1; TRBD1 aligns across 7 bases. Losses at the gene ends were 3 bases for V and 5 bases for J; bases not matched to a gene: 18. The germline V gene encodes CDR1 LNHDA and CDR2 SQIVND (reference sequence). This CDR3 comprises 18 residues. In DNA form, the CDR3 reads TGTGCCAGTAGTATCTTCCTCGGACAGGCCAAGGGGGATACTGAAGCTTTCTTT. Its protein is CASSIFLGQAKGDTEAFF. Complete variable domain (other parts from reference TRBV19 and TRBJ1-1): DGGITQSPKYLFRKEGQNVTLSCEQNLNHDAMYWYRQDPGQGLRLIYYSQIVNDFQKGDIAEGYSVSREKKESFPLTVTSAQKNPTAFYLCASSIFLGQAKGDTEAFFGQGTRLTVV.

This clone was counted once. This sequence joins TRBV28 and TRBJ1-4; maybe TRBD1 (5 bases). Trimming took 1 base from V and 0 from J, leaving 12 bases between them. Germline V gives CDR1 MDHEN, CDR2 SYDVKM. The CDR3 is 17 residues long. In DNA, the CDR3 is TGTGCCAGCAGTTTATCTTCGGGACTAGCAACTAATGAAAAACTGTTTTTT. It codes for CASSLSSGLATNEKLFF.

This chain joins TRBV18 and TRBJ1-1, with TRBD1 matching 7 bases. CDR1 and CDR2 (germline): KGHSH, LQKENI. Unmatched junction bases numbered 9, after V lost 6 bases and J lost 2 bases. The CDR3 contains 15 residues. The CDR3 coding sequence is TGTGCCAGCTCCCTACCGGGACAGTCCAACACTGAAGCTTTCTTT. Its translation: CASSLPGQSNTEAFF.

The chain is built from TRBV19 and TRBJ2-3; maybe TRBD2 (6 bases). Germline lookup yields CDR1 LNHDA and CDR2 SQIVND (reference sequence). The V and J ends lost 7 bases and 0 bases respectively, with 17 bases between them. This CDR3 comprises 16 residues. DNA for the CDR3: TGTGCCAGTATAGAGGAGGGGCAGCGCAGCACAGATACGCAGTATTTT. This sequence encodes CASIEEGQRSTDTQYF.

The V and J genes are TRBV12-5 and TRBJ2-1; 7 bases line up with TRBD2. The length of the CDR3 is 13 residues. After removal of 7 bases from V and 7 bases from J, the junction contained 7 bases not matched to a gene. CDR1 is LGHNT, CDR2 FRNRAP, per germline. The CDR3 protein is CASATGTTNEQFF. DNA of the CDR3: TGTGCTAGTGCCACCGGGACTACTAATGAGCAGTTCTTC.

The chain combines TRBV2 with TRBJ1-2, with 10 bases that match TRBD1. This CDR3 has 13 residues. V lost 6 bases, J lost 3 bases, and 1 base stayed unmatched. Germline V CDR1 and CDR2: SNHLY, FYNNEI. The CDR3: CASRGTGDYGYTF. The CDR3 region has the DNA TGTGCCAGCAGGGGGACAGGGGACTATGGCTACACCTTC.

The chain uses TRBV25-1 and TRBJ2-6; D is perhaps TRBD1 (5 bases). V shed 0 bases and J shed 2 bases, with 8 bases lying between them. Germline values: CDR1 MGHDK, CDR2 SYGVNS. The CDR3 runs to 16 residues. CDR3 sequence reads: CASSEYQGTGANVLTF. DNA for the CDR3: TGTGCCAGCAGTGAATACCAGGGAACTGGGGCCAACGTCCTGACTTTC.

V is TRBV6-5 and J is TRBJ1-5; D is undetermined. Germline V gives CDR1 MNHEY, CDR2 SVGAGI. The CDR3 runs 13 residues. V was shortened by 4 bases and J by 7 bases, with 11 bases between the two germline ends. Here the CDR3 DNA reads TGTGCCAGCAGTTTTGGAGGGAGCCAGCCCCAGCATTTT. This sequence encodes CASSFGGSQPQHF.

The rearrangement links TRBV19 to TRBJ2-7; 8 bases map to TRBD2. The CDR3 is 14 residues long. V lost 5 bases to trimming and J lost 0 bases; unmatched junction nucleotides: 3. Germline V gene sequence: CDR1 LNHDA, CDR2 SQIVND (reference sequence). As DNA, the CDR3 is TGTGCCAGTAGTCTAACTAGCGGCTCCTACGAGCAGTACTTC. Amino acids: CASSLTSGSYEQYF.

The chain uses TRBV28 and TRBJ2-5; D not resolved. Trimming cost V 5 bases and J 5 bases, with 15 bases left between them. CDR3 length: 14 amino acids. Per germline, CDR1 MDHEN and CDR2 SYDVKM. The CDR3: CASSGRLAHETQYF. As DNA, the CDR3 is TGTGCCAGCAGTGGCCGACTGGCCCATGAGACCCAGTACTTC.

The chain combines TRBV5-1 with TRBJ1-1; 7 bases are shared with TRBD1. Germline trimming cut 2 bases from V and 1 base from J; bases unmatched to any gene: 2. CDR1 and CDR2 from the germline V gene are SGHRS and YFSETQ. This CDR3 comprises 14 residues. The CDR3 loop reads CASSLEGANTEAFF. The DNA of the CDR3 is TGCGCCAGCAGCTTAGAGGGGGCGAACACTGAAGCTTTCTTT.

The gene calls are TRBV19 and TRBJ1-3; D is unclear. The CDR3 spans 14 residues. V shed 6 bases and J shed 0 bases, with 9 bases lying between them. Germline-derived CDR1 and CDR2 are LNHDA and SQIVND (reference sequence). CDR3 loop: CASSLQSSGNTIYF. The CDR3 bases are TGTGCCAGTAGCCTTCAGTCCTCTGGAAACACCATATATTTT. The variable domain in full, with the rest retrieved from reference TRBV19 and TRBJ1-3, is DGGITQSPKYLFRKEGQNVTLSCEQNLNHDAMYWYRQDPGQGLRLIYYSQIVNDFQKGDIAEGYSVSREKKESFPLTVTSAQKNPTAFYLCASSLQSSGNTIYFGEGSWLTVV.

V usage is TRBV4-2 and J usage is TRBJ2-5; D gene unclear. Germline V gene sequence: CDR1 LGHNA, CDR2 YNFKEQ. The ends were cut back, 1 base at V and 1 base at J, with 10 bases in the middle. This CDR3 spans 15 amino acids. CDR3 coding DNA: TGTGCCAGCAGCCAAGTCCAGACTTTCCAAGAGACCCAGTACTTC. Its protein product is CASSQVQTFQETQYF.

The gene calls are TRBV19 and TRBJ2-1, with 11 bases lining up with TRBD1. This CDR3 has 14 residues. Unmatched junction bases numbered 5, after V lost 5 bases and J lost 8 bases. Germline-derived CDR1 and CDR2 are LNHDA and SQIVND (reference sequence). The CDR3 loop is CASSAGTGGYEQFF. The DNA of the CDR3 is TGTGCCAGTAGTGCCGGGACAGGGGGTTATGAGCAGTTCTTC.

This rearrangement joins TRBV27 to TRBJ2-1, with unresolved D. The CDR3 has 15 residues. Per the germline V gene, CDR1 is MNHEY and CDR2 is SMNVEV (reference sequence). The germline V and J ends were trimmed by 2 bases and 2 bases, with 10 bases remaining between them. CDR3: CASSLIHDTYNEQFF. In DNA, the CDR3 is TGTGCCAGCAGTTTAATCCATGACACCTACAATGAGCAGTTCTTC.

The rearrangement links TRBV18 to TRBJ1-2; D is ambiguous. This CDR3 region has 14 residues. Germline CDR1 is KGHSH and CDR2 is LQKENI. Trimming removed 2 bases from V and 0 bases from J, with 7 bases in between. CDR3: CASSPTVTNYGYTF. The CDR3 DNA is TGTGCCAGCTCACCAACAGTAACTAACTATGGCTACACCTTC. Complete variable domain (other parts from reference TRBV18 and TRBJ1-2): NAGVMQNPRHLVRRRGQEARLRCSPMKGHSHVYWYRQLPEEGLKFMVYLQKENIIDESGMPKERFSAEFPKEGPSILRIQQVVRGDSAAYFCASSPTVTNYGYTFGSGTRLTVV.

CDR3 sequence: CASSGDRGTNSEQYF. Here the CDR3 DNA reads TGCGCCAGCAGTGGGGACAGGGGGACCAATAGCGAGCAGTACTTC. The J gene is TRBJ2-7, the V gene TRBV10-1; 11 bases fit TRBD1. The length of the CDR3 is 15 residues. The germline CDR1 and CDR2 sequences are WNHNN and SYGVQD (reference sequence). V lost 4 bases, J lost 6 bases, and 8 bases stayed unmatched.

The V call is TRBV27, the J call TRBJ1-2; D is unresolved. The CDR3 extends over 17 amino acids. Germline CDR1 reads MNHEY; CDR2 reads SMNVEV (reference sequence). Trimming removed 0 bases at V and 2 bases at J, with 16 bases between. CDR3 protein: CASSLSKAAATNYGYTF. The DNA of the CDR3 is TGTGCCAGCAGTTTATCGAAGGCGGCTGCCACGAACTATGGCTACACCTTC.

The chain joins TRBV7-2 to TRBJ1-5, with TRBD1 as a possible D gene (6 bases). CDR1 SGHTA and CDR2 FQGNSA come from the germline V gene. The CDR3 is made up of 16 amino acids. The V and J ends lost 1 base and 2 bases respectively, with 12 bases between them. CDR3 amino acids: CASSLGPGERNQPQHF. Here the CDR3 DNA reads TGTGCCAGCAGCTTAGGGCCAGGGGAACGCAATCAGCCCCAGCATTTT.

CDR3 in DNA: TGTGCCAGCAGTGAGACTAGCGGGAGGGGATTCTACGAGCAGTACTTC. This gives the protein CASSETSGRGFYEQYF. The chain joins TRBV27 to TRBJ2-7, with TRBD2 identical over 14 bases. With V trimmed by 5 bases and J by 3 bases, 6 bases remained unmatched. In germline, CDR1 is MNHEY, CDR2 SMNVEV (reference sequence). The CDR3 length is 16 residues.

CDR3 bases: TGTGCCAGCTCTCCCGGGACTACCTCCTACGAGCAGTACTTC. The encoded protein is CASSPGTTSYEQYF. V and J are TRBV18 and TRBJ2-7; 7 nucleotides align to TRBD2. CDR3 length equals 14 residues. Looked up from germline, CDR1 is KGHSH and CDR2 is LQKENI. The V and J ends lost 6 bases and 0 bases, in that order; junction bases with no gene match: 5.

The chain employs TRBV27 and TRBJ1-5; D is perhaps TRBD1 (5 bases). The V end was cut by 0 bases, the J end by 0 bases, with 12 bases between. Germline V CDR1 and CDR2: MNHEY, SMNVEV (reference sequence). The CDR3 is 17 amino acids. The CDR3 DNA sequence: TGTGCCAGCAGTTTATCTACCCCAAGGGGTAGCAATCAGCCCCAGCATTTT. Translated: CASSLSTPRGSNQPQHF.

The chain joins TRBV7-3 to TRBJ1-1; TRBD1 might be the D (6 bases). Germline CDR1 is SGHTA and CDR2 is FQGTGA. This CDR3 is built from 14 residues. V was cut by 3 bases and J by 1 base, with 9 bases left in between. The CDR3, as DNA: TGTGCCAGCAGCTTGGACAGAGAGAACACTGAAGCTTTCTTT. This sequence encodes CASSLDRENTEAFF.

The gene calls are TRBV27 and TRBJ2-5; possible D gene TRBD1, 7 bases. Germline V gives CDR1 MNHEY, CDR2 SMNVEV (reference sequence). V was pared by 6 bases and J by 6 bases, with 17 bases between. The CDR3 has 14 residues. CDR3 amino acids: CASRRDSMGKTQYF. CDR3 bases: TGTGCCAGCAGGCGGGACAGTATGGGGAAGACCCAGTACTTC.